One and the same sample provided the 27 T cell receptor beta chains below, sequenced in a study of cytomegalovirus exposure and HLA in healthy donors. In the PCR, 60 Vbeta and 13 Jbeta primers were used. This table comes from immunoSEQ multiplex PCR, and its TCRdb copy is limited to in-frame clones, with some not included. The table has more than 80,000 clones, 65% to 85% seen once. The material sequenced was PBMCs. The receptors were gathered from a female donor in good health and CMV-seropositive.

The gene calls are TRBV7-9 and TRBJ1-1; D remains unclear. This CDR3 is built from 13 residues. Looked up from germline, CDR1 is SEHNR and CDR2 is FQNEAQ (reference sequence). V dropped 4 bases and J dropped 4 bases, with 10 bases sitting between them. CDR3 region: CASSSGGSTEAFF. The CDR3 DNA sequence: TGTGCCAGCAGCTCTGGAGGAAGCACTGAAGCTTTCTTT.

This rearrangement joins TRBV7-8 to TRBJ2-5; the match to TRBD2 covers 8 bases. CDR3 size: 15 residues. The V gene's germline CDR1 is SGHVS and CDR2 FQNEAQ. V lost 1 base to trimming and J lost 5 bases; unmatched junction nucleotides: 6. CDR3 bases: TGTGCCAGCAGCTTAGTGGGTCGGGGGGGCGAGACCCAGTACTTC. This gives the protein CASSLVGRGGETQYF.

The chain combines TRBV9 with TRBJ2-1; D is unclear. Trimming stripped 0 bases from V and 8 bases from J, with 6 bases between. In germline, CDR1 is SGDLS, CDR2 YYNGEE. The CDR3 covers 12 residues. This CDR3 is CASSVAGDEQFF. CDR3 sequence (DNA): TGTGCCAGCAGCGTAGCCGGTGATGAGCAGTTCTTC. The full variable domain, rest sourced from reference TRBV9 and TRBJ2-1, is DSGVTQTPKHLITATGQRVTLRCSPRSGDLSVYWYQQSLDQGLQFLIQYYNGEERAKGNILERFSAQQFPDLHSELNLSSLELGDSALYFCASSVAGDEQFFGPGTRLTVL.

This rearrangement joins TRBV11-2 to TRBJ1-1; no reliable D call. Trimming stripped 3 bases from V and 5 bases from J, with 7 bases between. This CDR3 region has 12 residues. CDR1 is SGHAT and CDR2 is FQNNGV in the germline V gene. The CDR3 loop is CASSLTRTEAFF. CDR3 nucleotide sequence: TGTGCCAGCAGCTTGACACGGACTGAAGCTTTCTTT.

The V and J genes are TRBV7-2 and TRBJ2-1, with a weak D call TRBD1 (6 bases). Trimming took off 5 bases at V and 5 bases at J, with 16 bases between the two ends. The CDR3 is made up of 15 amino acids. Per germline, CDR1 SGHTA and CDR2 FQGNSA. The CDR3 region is CASSLGTIGDNEQFF. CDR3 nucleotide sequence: TGTGCCAGCAGCCTCGGGACAATTGGAGACAATGAGCAGTTCTTC.

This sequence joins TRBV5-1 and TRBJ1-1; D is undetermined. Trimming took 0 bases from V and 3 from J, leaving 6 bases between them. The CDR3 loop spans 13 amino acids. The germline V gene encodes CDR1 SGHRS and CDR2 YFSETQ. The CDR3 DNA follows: TGCGCCAGCAGCTTGGCTTCAGACACTGAAGCTTTCTTT. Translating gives CASSLASDTEAFF.

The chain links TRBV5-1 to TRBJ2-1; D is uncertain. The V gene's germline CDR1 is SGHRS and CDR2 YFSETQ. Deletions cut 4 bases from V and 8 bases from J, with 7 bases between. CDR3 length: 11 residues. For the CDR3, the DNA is TGCGCCAGCAGCCAGGCCGATGAGCAGTTCTTC. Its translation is CASSQADEQFF.

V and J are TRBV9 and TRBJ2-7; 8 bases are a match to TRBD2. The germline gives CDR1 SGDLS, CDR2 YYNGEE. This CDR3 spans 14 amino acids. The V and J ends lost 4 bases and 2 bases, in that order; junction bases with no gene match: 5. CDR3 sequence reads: CASSPGGTPYEQYF. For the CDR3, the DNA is TGTGCCAGCAGCCCGGGGGGGACCCCCTACGAGCAGTACTTC.

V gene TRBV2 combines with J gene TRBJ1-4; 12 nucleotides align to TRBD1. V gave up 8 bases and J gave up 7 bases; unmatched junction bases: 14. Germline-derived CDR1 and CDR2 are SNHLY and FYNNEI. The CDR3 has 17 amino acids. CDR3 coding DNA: TGTGCCAGCTCCTCCCGGGACAGGGGGCGCAGTGGTGAAAAACTGTTTTTT. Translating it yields CASSSRDRGRSGEKLFF.

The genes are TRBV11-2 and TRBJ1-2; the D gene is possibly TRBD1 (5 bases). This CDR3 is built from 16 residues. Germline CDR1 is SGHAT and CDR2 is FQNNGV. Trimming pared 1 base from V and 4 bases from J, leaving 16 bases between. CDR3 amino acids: CASSLGRGGAGYGYTF. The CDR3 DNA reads TGTGCCAGCAGCTTAGGGCGGGGGGGTGCTGGCTATGGCTACACCTTC.

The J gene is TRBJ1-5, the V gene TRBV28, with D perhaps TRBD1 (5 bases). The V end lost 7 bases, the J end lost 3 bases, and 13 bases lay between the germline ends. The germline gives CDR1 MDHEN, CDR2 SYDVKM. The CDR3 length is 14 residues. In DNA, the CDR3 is TGTGCCAGCAAAACAGGAGTGGTCAATCAGCCCCAGCATTTT. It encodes CASKTGVVNQPQHF. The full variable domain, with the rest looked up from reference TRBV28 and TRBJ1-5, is DVKVTQSSRYLVKRTGEKVFLECVQDMDHENMFWYRQDPGLGLRLIYFSYDVKMKEKGDIPEGYSVSREKKERFSLILESASTNQTSMYLCASKTGVVNQPQHFGDGTRLSIL.

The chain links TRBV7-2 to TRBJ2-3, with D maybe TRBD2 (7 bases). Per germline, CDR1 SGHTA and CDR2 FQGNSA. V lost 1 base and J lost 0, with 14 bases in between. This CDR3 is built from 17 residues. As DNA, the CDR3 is TGTGCCAGCAGCTTAGGCCGGGGGGCCCATAGCACAGATACGCAGTATTTT. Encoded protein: CASSLGRGAHSTDTQYF. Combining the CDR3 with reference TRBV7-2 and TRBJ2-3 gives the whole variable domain GAGVSQSPSNKVTEKGKDVELRCDPISGHTALYWYRQSLGQGLEFLIYFQGNSAPDKSGLPSDRFSAERTGGSVSTLTIQRTQQEDSAVYLCASSLGRGAHSTDTQYFGPGTRLTVL.

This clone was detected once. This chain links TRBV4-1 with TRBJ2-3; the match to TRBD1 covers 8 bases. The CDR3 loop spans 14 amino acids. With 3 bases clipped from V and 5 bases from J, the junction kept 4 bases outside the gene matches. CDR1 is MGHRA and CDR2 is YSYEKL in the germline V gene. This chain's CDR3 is CASSHRTGKDTQYF. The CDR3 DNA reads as TGCGCCAGCAGCCATCGGACAGGGAAAGATACGCAGTATTTT.

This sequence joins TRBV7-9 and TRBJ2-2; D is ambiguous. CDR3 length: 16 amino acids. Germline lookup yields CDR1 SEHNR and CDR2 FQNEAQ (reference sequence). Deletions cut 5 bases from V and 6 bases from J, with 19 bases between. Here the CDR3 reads CASSPSYLFNPGELFF. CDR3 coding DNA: TGTGCCAGCAGCCCCTCATACCTATTTAATCCCGGGGAGCTGTTTTTT.

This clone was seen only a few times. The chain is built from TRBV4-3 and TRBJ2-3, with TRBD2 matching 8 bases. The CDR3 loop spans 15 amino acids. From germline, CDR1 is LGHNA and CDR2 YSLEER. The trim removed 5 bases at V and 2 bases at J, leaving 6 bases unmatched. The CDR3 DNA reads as TGCGCCAGCAGCTTAAAGCGGGGGCACACAGATACGCAGTATTTT. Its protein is CASSLKRGHTDTQYF.

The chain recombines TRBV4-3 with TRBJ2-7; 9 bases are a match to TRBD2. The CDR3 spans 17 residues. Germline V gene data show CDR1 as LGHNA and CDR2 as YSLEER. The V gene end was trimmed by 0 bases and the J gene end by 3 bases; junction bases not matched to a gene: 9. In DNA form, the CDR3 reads TGCGCCAGCAGCCAAGACTTCGGTAATAGCGGGAGCTACGAGCAGTACTTC. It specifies CASSQDFGNSGSYEQYF.

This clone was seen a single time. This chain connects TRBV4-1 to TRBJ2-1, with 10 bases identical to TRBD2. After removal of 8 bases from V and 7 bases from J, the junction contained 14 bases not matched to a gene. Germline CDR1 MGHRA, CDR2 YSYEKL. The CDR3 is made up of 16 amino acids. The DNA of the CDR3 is TGCGCCAGCGGCTGGGGGCCGGGACTAGCGATTAATGAGCAGTTCTTC. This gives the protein CASGWGPGLAINEQFF.

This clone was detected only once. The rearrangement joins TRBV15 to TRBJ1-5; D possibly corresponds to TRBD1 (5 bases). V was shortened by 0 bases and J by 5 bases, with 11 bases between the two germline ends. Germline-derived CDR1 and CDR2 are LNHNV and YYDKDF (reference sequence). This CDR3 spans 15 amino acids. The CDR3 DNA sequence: TGTGCCACCAGCAGAGATGGGGCAGGACATCAGCCCCAGCATTTT. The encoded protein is CATSRDGAGHQPQHF.

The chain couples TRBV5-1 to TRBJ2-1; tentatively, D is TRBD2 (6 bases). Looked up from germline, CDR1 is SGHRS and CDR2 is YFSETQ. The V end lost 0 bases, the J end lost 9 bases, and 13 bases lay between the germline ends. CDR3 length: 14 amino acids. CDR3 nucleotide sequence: TGCGCCAGCAGCTTGGAGAGCCCAGCGGGTGAGCAGTTCTTC. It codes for CASSLESPAGEQFF.

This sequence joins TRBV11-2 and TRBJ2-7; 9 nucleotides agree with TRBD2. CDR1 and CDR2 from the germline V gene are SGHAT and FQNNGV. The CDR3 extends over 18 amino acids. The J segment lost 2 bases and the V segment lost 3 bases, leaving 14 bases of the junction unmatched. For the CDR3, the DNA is TGTGCCAGCAGCTTCCACAAAGGCACTCTAGCGGGGACCTACGAGCAGTACTTC. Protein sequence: CASSFHKGTLAGTYEQYF.

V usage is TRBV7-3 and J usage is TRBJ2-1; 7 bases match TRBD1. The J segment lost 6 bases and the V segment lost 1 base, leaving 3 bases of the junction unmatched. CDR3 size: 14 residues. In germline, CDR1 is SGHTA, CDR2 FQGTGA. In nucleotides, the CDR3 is TGTGCCAGCAGCTTAAGCCGGGACAGCAATGAGCAGTTCTTC. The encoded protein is CASSLSRDSNEQFF.

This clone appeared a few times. For the CDR3, the DNA is TGTGCCAGCAGTGCCTTCGTGGGAAACACCATATATTTT. Translation: CASSAFVGNTIYF. The chain couples TRBV6-1 to TRBJ1-3; D is unclear. CDR3 length: 13 residues. V was shortened by 4 bases and J by 4 bases, with 8 bases between the two germline ends. Germline loops: CDR1 MNHNS, CDR2 SASEGT.

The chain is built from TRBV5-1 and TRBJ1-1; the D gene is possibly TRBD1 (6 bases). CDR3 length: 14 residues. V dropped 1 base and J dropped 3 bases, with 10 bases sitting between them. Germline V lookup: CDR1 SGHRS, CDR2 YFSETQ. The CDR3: CASSLSGADTEAFF. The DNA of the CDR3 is TGCGCCAGCAGCTTGTCAGGGGCTGACACTGAAGCTTTCTTT.

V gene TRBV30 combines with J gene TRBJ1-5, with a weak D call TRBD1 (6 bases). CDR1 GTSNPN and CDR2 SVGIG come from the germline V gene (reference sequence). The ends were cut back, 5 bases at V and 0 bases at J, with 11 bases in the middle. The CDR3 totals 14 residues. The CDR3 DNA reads TGTGCCTGGGGGGGACATTATAGCAATCAGCCCCAGCATTTT. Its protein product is CAWGGHYSNQPQHF.

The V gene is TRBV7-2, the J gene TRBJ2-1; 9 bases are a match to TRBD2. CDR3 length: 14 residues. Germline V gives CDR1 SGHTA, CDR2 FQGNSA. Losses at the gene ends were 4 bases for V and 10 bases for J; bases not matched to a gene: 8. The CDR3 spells CASSYSGRRGEQFF. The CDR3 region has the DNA TGTGCCAGCAGCTATAGCGGGAGAAGGGGAGAGCAGTTCTTC.

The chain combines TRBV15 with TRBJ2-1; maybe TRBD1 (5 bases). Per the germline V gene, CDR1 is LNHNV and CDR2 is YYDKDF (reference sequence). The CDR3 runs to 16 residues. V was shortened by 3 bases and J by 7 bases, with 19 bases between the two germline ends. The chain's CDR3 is CATSRTRIRGENEQFF. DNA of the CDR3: TGTGCCACCAGCAGGACGCGGATTAGGGGCGAAAATGAGCAGTTCTTC.

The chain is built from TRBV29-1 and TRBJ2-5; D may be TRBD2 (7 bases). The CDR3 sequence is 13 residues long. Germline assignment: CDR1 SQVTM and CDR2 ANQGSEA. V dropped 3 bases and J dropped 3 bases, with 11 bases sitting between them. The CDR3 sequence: CSVDGGGEETQYF. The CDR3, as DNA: TGCAGCGTTGACGGAGGGGGGGAAGAGACCCAGTACTTC.